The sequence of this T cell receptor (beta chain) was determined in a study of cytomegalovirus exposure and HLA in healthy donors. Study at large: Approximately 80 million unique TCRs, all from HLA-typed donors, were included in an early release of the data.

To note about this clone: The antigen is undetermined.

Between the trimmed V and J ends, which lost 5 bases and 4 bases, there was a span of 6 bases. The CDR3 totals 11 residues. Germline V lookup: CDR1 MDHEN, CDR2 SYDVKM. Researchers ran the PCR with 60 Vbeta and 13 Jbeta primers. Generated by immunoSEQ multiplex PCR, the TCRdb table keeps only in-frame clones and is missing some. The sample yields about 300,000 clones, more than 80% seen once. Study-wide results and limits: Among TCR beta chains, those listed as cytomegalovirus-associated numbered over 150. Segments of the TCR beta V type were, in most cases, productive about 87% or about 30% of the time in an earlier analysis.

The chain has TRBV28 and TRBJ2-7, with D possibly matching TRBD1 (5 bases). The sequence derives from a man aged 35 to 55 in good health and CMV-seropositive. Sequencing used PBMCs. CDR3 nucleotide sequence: TGTGCCAGCAGTCGACAGTACGAGCAGTACTTC. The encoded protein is CASSRQYEQYF.